Presented here are 30 T cell receptor beta chains from one specimen sequenced in a study of blood T cell repertoires in COVID-19. Produced via immunoSEQ multiplex PCR; TCRdb's table is partial and in-frame only. The sample lists 200,000 to 250,000 clones; 83% were seen once. The sequenced sample was peripheral blood. These receptors originate from a woman aged 45-59 years with acute or convalescent COVID-19.

The CDR3 protein is CASSQVVQGGAFF. The CDR3, as DNA: TGTGCCAGCAGCCAAGTTGTACAGGGGGGAGCTTTCTTT. The rearrangement links TRBV14 to TRBJ1-1, with 8 bases that match TRBD1. V dropped 1 base and J dropped 10; count of bases not matched to a gene: 5. Germline V gives CDR1 SGHDN, CDR2 FVKESK. This CDR3 region has 13 residues.

This chain connects TRBV5-1 to TRBJ2-7; D uncertain. The CDR3 totals 13 residues. V dropped 2 bases and J dropped 0 bases, with 6 bases sitting between them. Germline CDR1 reads SGHRS; CDR2 reads YFSETQ. The CDR3 DNA follows: TGCGCCAGCAGCTTCGTCAGCTCCTACGAGCAGTACTTC. It yields the protein CASSFVSSYEQYF.

This clone has a handful of counts. The V gene is TRBV6-1, the J gene TRBJ2-5; 15 bases map to TRBD2. The CDR3 loop spans 19 amino acids. V gave up 1 base and J gave up 2 bases; unmatched junction bases: 8. Germline assignment: CDR1 MNHNS and CDR2 SASEGT. The CDR3 sequence is CASSEEKGLAGGTQETQYF. CDR3 DNA sequence: TGTGCCAGCAGTGAAGAAAAGGGACTAGCGGGGGGTACACAAGAGACCCAGTACTTC.

This chain connects TRBV3-1 (or the pseudogene TRBV3-2) to TRBJ2-5; D is possibly TRBD1 (5 bases). From germline, CDR1 is LGHDT and CDR2 YNNKEL (reference sequence). V lost 6 bases and J 5 bases, leaving 19 bases between the germline ends. The CDR3 is made up of 15 amino acids. DNA of the CDR3: TGTGCCAGCAGTGAGGACAATCGGAAGGGGGAGACCCAGTACTTC. This sequence encodes CASSEDNRKGETQYF.

This clone was observed a few times. V and J are TRBV19 and TRBJ2-5, with 9 bases that match TRBD1. This CDR3 has 14 amino acids. Trimming removed 4 bases from V and 2 bases from J; junction bases left unmatched: 2. Germline V gene sequence: CDR1 LNHDA, CDR2 SQIVND (reference sequence). CDR3 sequence (DNA): TGTGCCAGTAGTACCGGGACAGGGCAAGAGACCCAGTACTTC. Its translation is CASSTGTGQETQYF.

The chain couples TRBV30 to TRBJ1-6, with 10 nucleotides matching TRBD1. The length of the CDR3 is 13 residues. Germline CDR1 and CDR2: GTSNPN and SVGIG (reference sequence). For the CDR3, the DNA is TGTGCTTTAACGGGACAGGGGAATTCACCCCTCCACTTT. Protein sequence: CALTGQGNSPLHF.

The V gene is TRBV12-3 or TRBV12-4, the J gene TRBJ2-3, with D unresolved. V shed 4 bases and J shed 6 bases, with 8 bases lying between them. The CDR3 has 12 residues. Here the CDR3 DNA reads TGTGCCAGCAGTTCCTCTCCCGATACGCAGTATTTT. Translating it yields CASSSSPDTQYF.

The chain uses TRBV28 and TRBJ2-1, with TRBD1 identical over 9 bases. The J segment lost 6 bases and the V segment lost 5 bases, leaving 2 bases of the junction unmatched. In germline, CDR1 is MDHEN, CDR2 SYDVKM. CDR3 length equals 13 residues. The CDR3 DNA sequence: TGTGCCAGCAGTCCGGGACAGGGCAATGAGCAGTTCTTC. It codes for CASSPGQGNEQFF.

The rearrangement joins TRBV5-6 to TRBJ1-4; a possible D gene is TRBD1 (5 bases). V was pared by 4 bases and J by 8 bases, with 15 bases between. The length of the CDR3 is 14 residues. CDR1 is SGHDT, CDR2 YYEEEE, per germline. The CDR3 here is CASSPNPGGEKLFF. As DNA, the CDR3 is TGTGCCAGCAGCCCCAATCCGGGGGGAGAAAAACTGTTTTTT.

V usage is TRBV6-2 or TRBV6-3 and J usage is TRBJ1-5, with D uncertain. Germline assignment: CDR1 MNHEY and CDR2 SVGEGT. This CDR3 has 15 residues. V was clipped by 3 bases and J by 5 bases, with 14 bases between them. The CDR3 sequence: CASSYSWTPDQPQHF. CDR3 nucleotides: TGTGCCAGCAGTTATAGCTGGACTCCTGATCAGCCCCAGCATTTT.

J is TRBJ2-5 and V is TRBV7-3; 11 bases match TRBD1. This CDR3 contains 14 residues. V lost 3 bases and J lost 5; bases outside the gene matches: 2. Germline CDR1 reads SGHTA; CDR2 reads FQGTGA. The CDR3: CASSLDRGHETQYF. CDR3 coding DNA: TGTGCCAGCAGCTTGGACAGGGGGCACGAGACCCAGTACTTC.

Here the CDR3 reads CASRDPGRVSTEAFF. The CDR3 DNA is TGTGCCAGCAGGGACCCCGGCAGGGTTTCCACTGAAGCTTTCTTT. The gene calls are TRBV27 and TRBJ1-1; D possibly corresponds to TRBD1 (5 bases). The CDR3 is 15 residues long. Germline V gene lookup returns CDR1 MNHEY and CDR2 SMNVEV (reference sequence). Trimming left V 6 bases short and J 4 bases short, with 18 bases between.

Concerning this clone: At the DNA level, this CDR3 is encoded by other sequences in the same sample as well. This sequence joins TRBV19 and TRBJ1-2; the D is unclear. The CDR3 sequence is 14 residues long. The V end was cut by 6 bases, the J end by 2 bases, with 13 bases between. The germline gives CDR1 LNHDA, CDR2 SQIVND (reference sequence). The CDR3 sequence: CASSRGTVNYGYTF. The CDR3 coding sequence is TGTGCCAGTAGCCGGGGAACAGTAAACTATGGCTACACCTTC. Full variable domain (missing parts from reference TRBV19 and TRBJ1-2): DGGITQSPKYLFRKEGQNVTLSCEQNLNHDAMYWYRQDPGQGLRLIYYSQIVNDFQKGDIAEGYSVSREKKESFPLTVTSAQKNPTAFYLCASSRGTVNYGYTFGSGTRLTVV.

The rearrangement links TRBV7-3 to TRBJ2-1; 10 bases align to TRBD1. V lost 3 bases, J lost 4 bases, and 3 bases stayed unmatched. The CDR3 is 15 amino acids. Germline loops: CDR1 SGHTA, CDR2 FQGTGA. In DNA, the CDR3 is TGTGCCAGCAGCTTGGGACAGGGGAAATACAATGAGCAGTTCTTC. This sequence encodes CASSLGQGKYNEQFF. The full variable domain, completed using reference TRBV7-3 and TRBJ2-1, is GAGVSQTPSNKVTEKGKYVELRCDPISGHTALYWYRQSLGQGPEFLIYFQGTGAADDSGLPNDRFFAVRPEGSVSTLKIQRTERGDSAVYLCASSLGQGKYNEQFFGPGTRLTVL.

This clone has just a few counts. This sequence joins TRBV30 and TRBJ2-1; 14 bases agree with TRBD2. Per germline, CDR1 GTSNPN and CDR2 SVGIG (reference sequence). V gave up 3 bases and J gave up 7 bases; unmatched junction bases: 2. This CDR3 contains 14 residues. The CDR3 region is CAWRTSGGGNEQFF. The DNA for the CDR3 is TGTGCCTGGAGGACTAGCGGGGGGGGAAATGAGCAGTTCTTC.

The CDR3 bases are TGTGCCAGCAGCTTAGGGGGGCGGCTGAACACTGAAGCTTTCTTT. This gives the protein CASSLGGRLNTEAFF. This rearrangement joins TRBV7-2 to TRBJ1-1; possible D gene TRBD1, 6 bases. With 1 base removed from V and 0 bases from J, the gap between germline ends came to 9 bases. The germline V gene encodes CDR1 SGHTA and CDR2 FQGNSA. CDR3 length equals 15 residues.

The rearrangement uses TRBV7-8 and TRBJ1-1; D is uncertain. Germline V gives CDR1 SGHVS, CDR2 FQNEAQ. Trimming removed 1 base at V and 7 bases at J, with 13 bases between. The CDR3 runs 14 residues. CDR3 nucleotide sequence: TGTGCCAGCAGCTTAGTAGGGTCTGAGGGTGAAGCTTTCTTT. This sequence encodes CASSLVGSEGEAFF.

CDR3 sequence (DNA): TGTGCCAGCGCGATGCGCTATGGCTACACCTTC. It encodes CASAMRYGYTF. The genes are TRBV6-5 and TRBJ1-2; D uncertain. V lost 8 bases to trimming and J lost 4 bases, with 8 bases between them. Germline V gene lookup returns CDR1 MNHEY and CDR2 SVGAGI. The CDR3 is 11 amino acids.

CDR3 coding DNA: TGCGCCAGCAGCCAACTAGCGGGGCCTACTGTTGCAGATACGCAGTATTTT. This encodes CASSQLAGPTVADTQYF. The rearrangement joins TRBV5-1 to TRBJ2-3, with TRBD2 identical over 10 bases. The CDR3 spans 17 residues. Germline V CDR1 and CDR2: SGHRS, YFSETQ. V dropped 4 bases and J dropped 4; count of bases not matched to a gene: 12.

The chain links TRBV5-1 to TRBJ2-3, with 7 bases identical to TRBD2. V trimming: 2 bases; J trimming: 1 base; junction bases outside the gene matches: 1. The CDR3 is 14 residues long. The germline CDR1 and CDR2 sequences are SGHRS and YFSETQ. The CDR3 loop reads CASSFAGGTDTQYF. Written as DNA, the CDR3 is TGCGCCAGCAGCTTCGCGGGGGGCACAGATACGCAGTATTTT.

This chain links TRBV27 with TRBJ2-3, with 7 bases lining up with TRBD1. Germline V CDR1 and CDR2: MNHEY, SMNVEV (reference sequence). This CDR3 has 14 amino acids. Trimming at V came to 6 bases and at J to 1 base, leaving 4 bases not matched to a gene. CDR3 bases: TGTGCCAGCAGGACAGGGTACGGCACAGATACGCAGTATTTT. It is translated as CASRTGYGTDTQYF.

The chain couples TRBV9 to TRBJ1-2; a weak D match, TRBD1 (5 bases). Trimming pared 4 bases from V and 11 bases from J, leaving 24 bases between. Germline CDR1 and CDR2: SGDLS and YYNGEE. The CDR3 loop spans 15 amino acids. CDR3 coding DNA: TGTGCCAGCAGCCCACCGCCCGTTGGGGGGGGTGGTTACACCTTC. It yields the protein CASSPPPVGGGGYTF.

The gene calls are TRBV4-2 and TRBJ2-7, with TRBD1 as a possible D gene (5 bases). The CDR3 is 16 amino acids. Trimming took off 0 bases at V and 3 bases at J, with 15 bases between the two ends. Germline assignment: CDR1 LGHNA and CDR2 YNFKEQ. The CDR3 DNA is TGTGCCAGCAGCCAAGATTTACAGGTCCCAAGCTACGAGCAGTACTTC. It codes for CASSQDLQVPSYEQYF.

The V gene is TRBV5-4, the J gene TRBJ2-2; perhaps TRBD1 as D (5 bases). V was clipped by 0 bases and J by 7 bases, with 13 bases between them. CDR1 SGHNT and CDR2 YYREEE come from the germline V gene (reference sequence). This CDR3 region has 15 residues. CDR3 sequence reads: CASSLAWGQGGELFF. The CDR3, as DNA: TGTGCCAGCAGCTTGGCTTGGGGCCAGGGCGGGGAGCTGTTTTTT.

V usage is TRBV3-1 (or the pseudogene TRBV3-2) and J usage is TRBJ2-5; tentatively, D is TRBD2 (6 bases). CDR3 length: 13 residues. CDR1 is LGHDT and CDR2 is YNNKEL in the germline V gene (reference sequence). V lost 4 bases to trimming and J lost 5 bases, with 11 bases between them. The CDR3 is CASSRGRGETQYF. As DNA, the CDR3 is TGTGCCAGCAGCCGCGGGCGGGGCGAGACCCAGTACTTC.

This chain joins TRBV30 and TRBJ1-6, with D perhaps matching TRBD1 (6 bases). CDR1 is GTSNPN and CDR2 is SVGIG in the germline V gene (reference sequence). The CDR3 contains 14 residues. The V end lost 1 base, the J end lost 7 bases, and 11 bases lay between the germline ends. The CDR3 nucleotides are TGTGCCTGGAGTGGGGGGCTGACCAATTCACCCCTCCACTTT. This codes for CAWSGGLTNSPLHF.

The V call is TRBV30, the J call TRBJ1-6; D unresolved. Germline assignment: CDR1 GTSNPN and CDR2 SVGIG (reference sequence). V was trimmed by 0 bases and J by 2 bases, leaving 8 bases between them. The CDR3 totals 15 residues. CDR3 DNA sequence: TGTGCCTGGAGTGTACAATTTGCCTATAATTCACCCCTCCACTTT. This translates into CAWSVQFAYNSPLHF.

This chain links TRBV28 with TRBJ1-5; TRBD1 is a possible D gene (5 bases). This CDR3 spans 18 amino acids. Per germline, CDR1 MDHEN and CDR2 SYDVKM. The V end lost 1 base, the J end lost 0 bases, and 16 bases lay between the germline ends. Here the CDR3 DNA reads TGTGCCAGCAGTTTATACGGGGGGAGCCCTTATAGCAATCAGCCCCAGCATTTT. The encoded protein is CASSLYGGSPYSNQPQHF.

This chain uses TRBV9 with TRBJ2-3, with 8 nucleotides matching TRBD1. Germline V gene data show CDR1 as SGDLS and CDR2 as YYNGEE. The CDR3 is 15 amino acids. V was pared by 7 bases and J by 4 bases, with 11 bases of the junction left unmatched. Here the CDR3 DNA reads TGTGCCAGCGCCAAGGGTGACAGGGGCGCAGATACGCAGTATTTT. It codes for CASAKGDRGADTQYF. The whole variable domain, remainder taken from reference TRBV9 and TRBJ2-3, is DSGVTQTPKHLITATGQRVTLRCSPRSGDLSVYWYQQSLDQGLQFLIQYYNGEERAKGNILERFSAQQFPDLHSELNLSSLELGDSALYFCASAKGDRGADTQYFGPGTRLTVL.

The table lists this clone with a few counts. The V call is TRBV30, the J call TRBJ1-2; tentatively, D is TRBD1 (6 bases). The CDR3 is 14 amino acids. The germline V gene encodes CDR1 GTSNPN and CDR2 SVGIG (reference sequence). The V and J ends lost 4 bases and 4 bases respectively, with 16 bases between them. The CDR3 protein is CAWTVNAGAYGYTF. The CDR3 region has the DNA TGTGCCTGGACAGTAAATGCAGGGGCCTATGGCTACACCTTC.